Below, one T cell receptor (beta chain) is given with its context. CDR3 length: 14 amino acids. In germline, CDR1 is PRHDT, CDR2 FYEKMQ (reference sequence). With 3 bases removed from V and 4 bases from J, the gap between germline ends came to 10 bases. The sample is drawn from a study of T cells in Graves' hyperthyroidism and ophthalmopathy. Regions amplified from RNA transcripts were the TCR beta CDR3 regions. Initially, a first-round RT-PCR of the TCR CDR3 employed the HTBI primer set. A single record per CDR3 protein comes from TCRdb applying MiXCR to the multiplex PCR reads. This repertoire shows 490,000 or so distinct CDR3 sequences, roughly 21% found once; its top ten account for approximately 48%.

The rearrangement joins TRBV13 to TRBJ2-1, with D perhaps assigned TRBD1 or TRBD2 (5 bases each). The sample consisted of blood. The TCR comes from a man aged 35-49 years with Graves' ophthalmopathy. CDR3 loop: CASSFGGVYNEQFF. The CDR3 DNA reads TGTGCCAGCAGCTTTGGGGGAGTATACAATGAGCAGTTCTTC.